The 22 T cell receptor beta chains below come from one sample, sequenced in a study of blood T cell repertoires in COVID-19. Clones were sequenced by immunoSEQ multiplex PCR, and TCRdb holds only the in-frame ones, with some missing. The table records 250,000 to 400,000 clones, about 90% of them present only once. Sequencing input: peripheral blood. The source of these receptors is a woman under 40 with COVID-19, enrolled during active disease.

The chain employs TRBV15 and TRBJ2-1, with D possibly TRBD2 on 6 matching bases. The V and J ends lost 0 bases and 8 bases respectively, with 8 bases between them. CDR3 length: 13 residues. CDR1 and CDR2 (germline): LNHNV, YYDKDF (reference sequence). Here the CDR3 reads CATSRELAYEQFF. CDR3 in DNA: TGTGCCACCAGCAGAGAACTAGCATATGAGCAGTTCTTC.

The chain links TRBV18 to TRBJ1-1, with TRBD1 identical over 7 bases. Germline loops: CDR1 KGHSH, CDR2 LQKENI. Trimming cost V 6 bases and J 0 bases; bases outside gene matches: 13. The CDR3 contains 17 residues. In nucleotides, the CDR3 is TGTGCCAGCTCCCCCGTTGAAGGGGGCGTAATGAACACTGAAGCTTTCTTT. Its translation: CASSPVEGGVMNTEAFF.

The V and J genes are TRBV5-6 and TRBJ2-6; weak D call: TRBD2 (6 bases). With 0 bases removed from V and 1 base from J, the gap between germline ends came to 8 bases. From germline, CDR1 is SGHDT and CDR2 YYEEEE. CDR3 length equals 16 residues. The CDR3 sequence: CASSLAAGSGANVLTF. The CDR3 bases are TGTGCCAGCAGCTTGGCCGCGGGATCTGGGGCCAACGTCCTGACTTTC.

The chain couples TRBV30 to TRBJ1-2, with 7 positions matching TRBD1. In germline, CDR1 is GTSNPN, CDR2 SVGIG (reference sequence). V lost 4 bases and J lost 6; bases outside the gene matches: 14. This CDR3 has 15 amino acids. The CDR3 protein is CAWTLGAGGAHGYTF. CDR3 DNA: TGTGCCTGGACGCTTGGGGCAGGGGGAGCCCATGGCTACACCTTC.

Concerning this clone: Germline and junction disagree at one end, which may indicate a read error. The sample holds other DNA sequences that translate to the same CDR3. The rearrangement links TRBV18 to TRBJ2-2; D is ambiguous. Germline CDR1 is KGHSH and CDR2 is LQKENI. This CDR3 has 16 amino acids. The CDR3 protein is CASSPLQVSNTGELFF. The CDR3 DNA reads as TGCGCCAGCTCACCACTTCAGGTTTCGAACACCGGGGAGCTGTTTTTT.

The V gene is TRBV6-5, the J gene TRBJ1-4; unclear D gene. Germline V gene sequence: CDR1 MNHEY, CDR2 SVGAGI. This CDR3 has 14 residues. The V gene lost 2 bases and the J gene lost 5 bases, with 9 bases spanning the gap. CDR3 region: CASSYRDGNEKLFF. In DNA form, the CDR3 reads TGTGCCAGCAGTTACCGTGACGGGAATGAAAAACTGTTTTTT.

The chain carries TRBV30 and TRBJ1-1; TRBD1 aligns across 7 bases. CDR3 length: 12 amino acids. V was pared by 6 bases and J by 6 bases, with 7 bases of the junction left unmatched. Germline loops: CDR1 GTSNPN, CDR2 SVGIG (reference sequence). CDR3 in amino acids: CACDRAGAEAFF. The CDR3 region has the DNA TGTGCCTGTGACAGGGCCGGAGCTGAAGCTTTCTTT. Looking up the rest from reference TRBV30 and TRBJ1-1 gives the full variable domain: SQTIHQWPATLVQPVGSPLSLECTVEGTSNPNLYWYRQAAGRGLQLLFYSVGIGQISSEVPQNLSASRPQDRQFILSSKKLLLSDSGFYLCACDRAGAEAFFGQGTRLTVV.

The gene calls are TRBV10-3 and TRBJ2-7, with 12 bases that match TRBD2. Germline CDR1 is ENHRY and CDR2 is SYGVKD. This CDR3 spans 15 amino acids. V shed 6 bases and J 1 base; nucleotides not matched to a gene: 4. For the CDR3, the DNA is TGTGCCATCAGAGCACTAGCGGGAGGTTCCTACGAGCAGTACTTC. This sequence encodes CAIRALAGGSYEQYF.

This clone was observed a handful of times. This sample also contains other DNA sequences that code for the same CDR3. The V gene is TRBV3-1 (or the pseudogene TRBV3-2), the J gene TRBJ1-1; the match to TRBD1 covers 7 bases. The CDR3 is 14 amino acids. V dropped 3 bases and J dropped 0; count of bases not matched to a gene: 1. Germline V gene data show CDR1 as LGHDT and CDR2 as YNNKEL (reference sequence). CDR3 sequence: CASSQGQLNTEAFF. The CDR3 DNA reads TGTGCCAGCAGCCAGGGACAGTTGAACACTGAAGCTTTCTTT.

V is TRBV7-2 and J is TRBJ1-3, with a weak D call TRBD1 (6 bases). Trimming stripped 3 bases from V and 4 bases from J, with 16 bases between. CDR3 length equals 16 residues. The germline V gene encodes CDR1 SGHTA and CDR2 FQGNSA. The CDR3 loop is CASSFFDRYSGNTIYF. Written as DNA, the CDR3 is TGTGCCAGCAGCTTCTTCGACAGGTACTCGGGAAACACCATATATTTT.

The chain is built from TRBV9 and TRBJ1-2; TRBD1 matches at 7 bases. Germline assignment: CDR1 SGDLS and CDR2 YYNGEE. This CDR3 has 13 amino acids. V was clipped by 0 bases and J by 8 bases; unmatched bases: 4. In nucleotides, the CDR3 is TGTGCCAGCAGCGTAGAACAGGGGAGAGGCTACACCTTC. As protein: CASSVEQGRGYTF.

This sequence joins TRBV2 and TRBJ1-2; 7 nucleotides align to TRBD1. Germline assignment: CDR1 SNHLY and CDR2 FYNNEI. Germline trimming cut 9 bases from V and 0 bases from J; bases unmatched to any gene: 7. This CDR3 is 14 amino acids long. The CDR3 DNA reads TGTGCCAGACGAGCCGGGACAGCTAACTATGGCTACACCTTC. Encoded protein: CARRAGTANYGYTF.

The chain carries TRBV12-3 or TRBV12-4 and TRBJ2-5, with 11 bases identical to TRBD2. The CDR3 is 13 residues long. V lost 8 bases to trimming and J lost 8 bases; unmatched junction nucleotides: 7. In DNA form, the CDR3 reads TGTGCCAGCTCCGGGACTAGCGGTACAACCCAGTACTTC. As protein: CASSGTSGTTQYF.

The chain has TRBV7-8 and TRBJ1-2, with unresolved D. CDR1 and CDR2 from the germline V gene are SGHVS and FQNEAQ. The CDR3 is made up of 13 amino acids. Trimming stripped 5 bases from V and 0 bases from J, with 7 bases between. In DNA form, the CDR3 reads TGTGCCAGCAGCCGAGGAGCTAACTATGGCTACACCTTC. It is translated as CASSRGANYGYTF.

The rearrangement joins TRBV19 to TRBJ1-2, with 9 bases lining up with TRBD1. The CDR3 extends over 16 amino acids. Per germline, CDR1 LNHDA and CDR2 SQIVND (reference sequence). The V gene end was trimmed by 7 bases and the J gene end by 4 bases; junction bases not matched to a gene: 13. CDR3 bases: TGTGCCAGTACCCCAGATTCGGGACAGGGCAGCTATGGCTACACCTTC. Encoded protein: CASTPDSGQGSYGYTF.

The V call is TRBV5-1, the J call TRBJ2-7; TRBD1 matches at 12 bases. This CDR3 spans 14 amino acids. Germline loops: CDR1 SGHRS, CDR2 YFSETQ. The junction had 3 bases not matched to a gene; V was cut back by 5 bases and J by 3 bases. The CDR3 loop reads CASSGTGGIYEQYF. In DNA, the CDR3 is TGCGCCAGCAGTGGGACAGGGGGCATCTACGAGCAGTACTTC.

The chain has TRBV7-8 and TRBJ2-7; 12 bases agree with TRBD1. Germline loops: CDR1 SGHVS, CDR2 FQNEAQ. The junction had 6 bases not matched to a gene; V was cut back by 4 bases and J by 5 bases. CDR3 length: 15 residues. Written as DNA, the CDR3 is TGTGCCAGCAGCTCCGGGACAGGGGGCTTCGACGAGCAGTACTTC. Its translation is CASSSGTGGFDEQYF.

The V and J genes are TRBV30 and TRBJ1-2; a weak D match, TRBD1 (5 bases). The CDR3 is made up of 14 amino acids. The germline V gene encodes CDR1 GTSNPN and CDR2 SVGIG (reference sequence). V lost 1 base, J lost 6 bases, and 15 bases lay in between. This chain's CDR3 is CAWSGGTSAHGYTF. CDR3 coding DNA: TGTGCCTGGAGTGGCGGGACCTCCGCCCATGGCTACACCTTC. Filled out from reference TRBV30 and TRBJ1-2, the complete variable domain reads SQTIHQWPATLVQPVGSPLSLECTVEGTSNPNLYWYRQAAGRGLQLLFYSVGIGQISSEVPQNLSASRPQDRQFILSSKKLLLSDSGFYLCAWSGGTSAHGYTFGSGTRLTVV.

The V and J genes are TRBV29-1 and TRBJ2-2; D gene unclear. The CDR3 runs to 13 residues. Germline CDR1 and CDR2: SQVTM and ANQGSEA. Trimming shortened V by 3 bases and J by 2 bases, and 7 bases separated the two germline ends. CDR3 sequence: CSVDMRNTGELFF. CDR3 bases: TGCAGCGTTGATATGCGAAACACCGGGGAGCTGTTTTTT.

The rearrangement links TRBV6-5 to TRBJ2-3, with D possibly TRBD1 on 5 matching bases. The CDR3 is 14 residues long. CDR1 is MNHEY, CDR2 SVGAGI, per germline. Trimming stripped 6 bases from V and 10 bases from J, with 20 bases between. CDR3 in DNA: TGTGCCAGCAGCCGCAGGATGGGGCGACCGGCGCAGTATTTT. It yields the protein CASSRRMGRPAQYF.

This clone appeared a single time. This rearrangement joins TRBV6-5 to TRBJ2-3; TRBD2 might be the D (5 bases). Per the germline V gene, CDR1 is MNHEY and CDR2 is SVGAGI. The CDR3 length is 14 residues. Trimming took off 7 bases at V and 2 bases at J, with 13 bases between the two ends. CDR3 coding DNA: TGTGCCAGCATTCGGGCGGGCTTCACAGATACGCAGTATTTT. This codes for CASIRAGFTDTQYF.

J is TRBJ2-3 and V is TRBV5-1; possibly TRBD2 for D (6 bases). Trimming cost V 5 bases and J 0 bases, with 13 bases left between them. This CDR3 is 15 amino acids long. Germline-derived CDR1 and CDR2 are SGHRS and YFSETQ. CDR3 protein: CASSARTTSTDTQYF. CDR3 coding DNA: TGCGCCAGCAGTGCCCGGACTACGAGCACAGATACGCAGTATTTT.